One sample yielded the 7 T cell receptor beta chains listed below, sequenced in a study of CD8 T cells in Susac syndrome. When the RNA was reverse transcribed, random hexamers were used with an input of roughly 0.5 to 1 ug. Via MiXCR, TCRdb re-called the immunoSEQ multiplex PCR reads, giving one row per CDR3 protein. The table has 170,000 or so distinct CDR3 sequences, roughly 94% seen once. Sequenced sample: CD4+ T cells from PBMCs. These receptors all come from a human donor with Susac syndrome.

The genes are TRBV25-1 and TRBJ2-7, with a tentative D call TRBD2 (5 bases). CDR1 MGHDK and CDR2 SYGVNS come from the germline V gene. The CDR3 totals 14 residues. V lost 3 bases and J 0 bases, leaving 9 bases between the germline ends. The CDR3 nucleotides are TGTGCCAGCAGTGATCAGCGGAGCTCCTACGAGCAGTACTTC. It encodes CASSDQRSSYEQYF.

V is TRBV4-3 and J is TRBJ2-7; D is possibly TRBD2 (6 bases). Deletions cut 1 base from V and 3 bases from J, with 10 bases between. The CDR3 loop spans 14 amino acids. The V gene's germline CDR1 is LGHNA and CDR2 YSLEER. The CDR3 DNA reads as TGCGCCAGCAGCCAAGCTCTCGGGAGCTACGAGCAGTACTTC. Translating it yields CASSQALGSYEQYF.

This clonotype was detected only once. CDR3 coding DNA: TGCAGCGTTGAACCAGGCTACTATGGCTACACCTTC. Amino acids: CSVEPGYYGYTF. V and J are TRBV29-1 and TRBJ1-2; D is uncertain. Germline lookup yields CDR1 SQVTM and CDR2 ANQGSEA. Trimming removed 2 bases from V and 3 bases from J, with 7 bases in between. The CDR3 totals 12 residues. The entire variable domain, with the rest obtained from reference TRBV29-1 and TRBJ1-2, is as follows: SAVISQKPSRDICQRGTSLTIQCQVDSQVTMMFWYRQQPGQSLTLIATANQGSEATYESGFVIDKFPISRPNLTFSTLTVSNMSPEDSSIYLCSVEPGYYGYTFGSGTRLTVV.

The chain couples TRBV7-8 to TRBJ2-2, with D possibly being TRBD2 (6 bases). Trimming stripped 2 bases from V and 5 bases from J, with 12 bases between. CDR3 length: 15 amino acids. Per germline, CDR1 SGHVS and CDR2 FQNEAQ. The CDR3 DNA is TGTGCCAGCAGCTTACCTAGCGCGGAAACCGGGGAGCTGTTTTTT. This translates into CASSLPSAETGELFF.

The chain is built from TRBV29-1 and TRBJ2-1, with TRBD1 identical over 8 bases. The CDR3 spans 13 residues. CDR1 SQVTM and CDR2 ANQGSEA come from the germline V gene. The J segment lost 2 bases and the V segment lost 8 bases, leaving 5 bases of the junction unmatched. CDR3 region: CSTGTGPYNEQFF. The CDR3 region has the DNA TGCAGCACGGGGACAGGACCCTACAATGAGCAGTTCTTC.

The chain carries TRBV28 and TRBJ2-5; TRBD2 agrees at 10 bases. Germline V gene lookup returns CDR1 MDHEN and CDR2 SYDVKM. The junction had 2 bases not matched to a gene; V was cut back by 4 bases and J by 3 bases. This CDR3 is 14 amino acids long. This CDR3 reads CASSSLAGEETQYF. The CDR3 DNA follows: TGTGCCAGCAGTTCCCTAGCGGGAGAAGAGACCCAGTACTTC.

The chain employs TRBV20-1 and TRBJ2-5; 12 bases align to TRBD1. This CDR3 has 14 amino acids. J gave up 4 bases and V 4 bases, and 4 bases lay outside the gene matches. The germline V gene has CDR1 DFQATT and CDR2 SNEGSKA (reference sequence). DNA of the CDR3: TGCAGTGCTACCGGGGACAGGGGGCGAGAGACCCAGTACTTC. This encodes CSATGDRGRETQYF.